This TCR beta chain was captured by sequencing in a study of T cells in Graves' hyperthyroidism and ophthalmopathy. About the research overall: Before treatment of any kind, peripheral blood was taken at initial diagnosis.

Whole-study findings and limits: Most thyroid clonotypes expanded above 0.001 appeared in blood too.

This clonotype was seen many times. No antigen is known for it. The TCR beta CDR3 regions underwent amplification using RNA transcripts as the source. When the TCR CDR3 underwent first-round RT-PCR, the HTBI primer set was used. MiXCR, applied by TCRdb to the multiplex PCR reads, yields one record per CDR3 protein. Of about 500,000 distinct CDR3 sequences listed, 15% to 20% were seen once; the top ten hold 15% to 20%. The study excluded patients with uncontrolled infection, other autoimmune disease, pregnancy or lactation. Diagnostic decisions used clinical symptoms, serum thyroxine and TRAb, thyroid ultrasound and orbital computed tomography. This CDR3 is built from 13 residues. Germline loops: CDR1 DFQATT, CDR2 SNEGSKA (reference sequence). The ends were cut back, 0 bases at V and 5 bases at J, with 10 bases in the middle.

The specimen was blood. The receptor was derived from a woman aged 18-29 years with Graves' ophthalmopathy. The V and J genes are TRBV20-1 and TRBJ1-1, with D uncertain. CDR3 sequence reads: CSARDKGWTEAFF. The CDR3 coding sequence is TGCAGTGCTAGAGATAAGGGTTGGACTGAAGCTTTCTTT.